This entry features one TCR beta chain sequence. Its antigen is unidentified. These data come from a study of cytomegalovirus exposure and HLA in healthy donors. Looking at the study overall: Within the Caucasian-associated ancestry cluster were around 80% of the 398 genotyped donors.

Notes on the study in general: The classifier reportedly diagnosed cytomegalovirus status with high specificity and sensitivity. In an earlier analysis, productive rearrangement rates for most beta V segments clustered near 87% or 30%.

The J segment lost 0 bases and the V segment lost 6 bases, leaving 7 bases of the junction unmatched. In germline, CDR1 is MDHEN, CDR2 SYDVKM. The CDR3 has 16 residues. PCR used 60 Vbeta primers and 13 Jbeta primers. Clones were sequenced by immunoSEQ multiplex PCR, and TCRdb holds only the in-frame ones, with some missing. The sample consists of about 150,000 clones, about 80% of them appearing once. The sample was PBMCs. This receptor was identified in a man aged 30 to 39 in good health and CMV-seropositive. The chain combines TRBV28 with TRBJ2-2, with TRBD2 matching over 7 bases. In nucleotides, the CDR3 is TGTGCCAGCAGACCCTGGGGGGGAACGAACACCGGGGAGCTGTTTTTT. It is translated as CASRPWGGTNTGELFF.